What follows are 10 T cell receptor beta chains derived from one specimen sequenced in a study of Ad26.COV2.S vaccination and SARS-CoV-2 variants. Profiled with immunoSEQ multiplex PCR; TCRdb holds only in-frame clones, not every one. The sample lists under 150,000 clones; more than 80% were seen once. The source material was peripheral blood, sampled after recovery from COVID-19. All receptors derive from a human donor who had recovered from COVID-19.

The genes are TRBV2 and TRBJ1-6; D possibly corresponds to TRBD1 (6 bases). CDR3 length: 15 residues. Germline V CDR1 and CDR2: SNHLY, FYNNEI. The V and J ends lost 5 bases and 13 bases respectively, with 21 bases between them. The CDR3 here is CASSFRGPTFSPLHF. As DNA, the CDR3 is TGTGCCAGCAGTTTCAGGGGCCCCACTTTTTCCCCCCTCCACTTT.

This sequence joins TRBV3-1 (or the pseudogene TRBV3-2) and TRBJ2-7; D is perhaps TRBD1 or TRBD2 (5 bases each). Trimming cost V 0 bases and J 4 bases, with 16 bases left between them. The CDR3 contains 16 residues. Germline loops: CDR1 LGHDT, CDR2 YNNKEL (reference sequence). The CDR3 coding sequence is TGTGCCAGCAGCCAAGATTCCGAGGGGCCAGGGTACGAGCAGTACTTC. Protein product: CASSQDSEGPGYEQYF.

The chain recombines TRBV27 with TRBJ1-6, with 8 bases lining up with TRBD1. The CDR3 length is 13 residues. Unmatched junction bases numbered 2, after V lost 4 bases and J lost 9 bases. Germline-derived CDR1 and CDR2 are MNHEY and SMNVEV (reference sequence). The CDR3 region has the DNA TGTGCCAGCAGTTCCGACAGGGGTTCACCCCTCCACTTT. Its translation: CASSSDRGSPLHF.

This chain joins TRBV5-6 and TRBJ1-4; TRBD1 aligns across 9 bases. After removal of 3 bases from V and 4 bases from J, the junction contained 4 bases not matched to a gene. CDR3 size: 15 residues. Per germline, CDR1 SGHDT and CDR2 YYEEEE. The CDR3: CASSSPDRGNEKLFF. The DNA for the CDR3 is TGTGCCAGCAGCTCCCCGGACAGGGGTAATGAAAAACTGTTTTTT.

This clone was observed a few times. The gene calls are TRBV12-3 or TRBV12-4 and TRBJ1-1; 9 nucleotides match TRBD1. CDR3 length equals 13 residues. Losses at the gene ends were 5 bases for V and 5 bases for J; bases not matched to a gene: 3. As DNA, the CDR3 is TGTGCCAGCAGTCGACAGGGGGGTACTGAAGCTTTCTTT. Translating gives CASSRQGGTEAFF.

This rearrangement joins TRBV10-3 to TRBJ2-3, with 8 positions matching TRBD1. Germline CDR1 is ENHRY and CDR2 is SYGVKD. The ends lost 4 bases at V and 5 bases at J; junction bases unmatched: 11. The CDR3 loop spans 16 amino acids. CDR3 amino acids: CAISAERTGFRDTQYF. In DNA form, the CDR3 reads TGTGCCATCAGTGCTGAGCGGACAGGGTTTAGAGATACGCAGTATTTT.

The chain couples TRBV5-6 to TRBJ1-3, with TRBD1 matching 8 bases. Germline trimming cut 4 bases from V and 10 bases from J; bases unmatched to any gene: 10. From germline, CDR1 is SGHDT and CDR2 YYEEEE. This CDR3 comprises 14 residues. The CDR3 loop is CASSQGAQVLTIYF. The CDR3, as DNA: TGTGCCAGCAGCCAGGGGGCGCAGGTGTTGACCATATATTTT.

The rearrangement uses TRBV30 and TRBJ2-7, with TRBD1 matching over 7 bases. Per germline, CDR1 GTSNPN and CDR2 SVGIG (reference sequence). V lost 1 base to trimming and J lost 8 bases; unmatched junction nucleotides: 11. CDR3 size: 14 residues. This CDR3 reads CAWSGIMTGSKQYF. The DNA of the CDR3 is TGTGCCTGGAGTGGGATTATGACAGGGAGCAAGCAGTACTTC.

J is TRBJ2-7 and V is TRBV7-9; perhaps TRBD1 as D (5 bases). V lost 4 bases, J lost 2 bases, and 12 bases lay in between. CDR1 SEHNR and CDR2 FQNEAQ come from the germline V gene (reference sequence). This CDR3 contains 14 residues. CDR3 sequence reads: CASSSTLTAYEQYF. The CDR3 DNA is TGTGCCAGCAGCTCCACTCTGACAGCCTACGAGCAGTACTTC.

This clone was detected a few times. The chain couples TRBV28 to TRBJ1-1; D uncertain. This CDR3 has 14 amino acids. CDR1 is MDHEN and CDR2 is SYDVKM in the germline V gene. Trimming took 2 bases from V and 2 from J, leaving 9 bases between them. The CDR3 loop reads CASSLRLHNTEAFF. CDR3 bases: TGTGCCAGCAGTTTACGGCTCCATAACACTGAAGCTTTCTTT.